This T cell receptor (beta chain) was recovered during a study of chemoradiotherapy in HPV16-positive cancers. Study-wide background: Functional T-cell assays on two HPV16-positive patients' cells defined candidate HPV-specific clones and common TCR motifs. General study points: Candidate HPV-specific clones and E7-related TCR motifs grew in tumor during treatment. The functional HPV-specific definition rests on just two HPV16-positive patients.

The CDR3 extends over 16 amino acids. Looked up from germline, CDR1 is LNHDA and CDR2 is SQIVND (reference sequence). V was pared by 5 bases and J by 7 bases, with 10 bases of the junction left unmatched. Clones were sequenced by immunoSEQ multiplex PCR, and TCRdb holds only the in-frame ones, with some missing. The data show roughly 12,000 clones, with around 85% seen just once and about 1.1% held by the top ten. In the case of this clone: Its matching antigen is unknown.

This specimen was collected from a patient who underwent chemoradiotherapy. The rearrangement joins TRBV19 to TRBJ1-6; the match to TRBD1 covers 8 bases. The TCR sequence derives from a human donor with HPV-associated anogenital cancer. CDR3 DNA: TGTGCCAGTAGTGTTCACTCAGGGGGCAGGAATTCACCCCTCCACTTT. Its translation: CASSVHSGGRNSPLHF.